This TCR beta chain originates from a study of monozygotic twins with inflammatory bowel disease. The CDR3 covers 15 residues. The V gene's germline CDR1 is KGHSH and CDR2 LQKENI. TCRdb reprocessed the 5' RACE reads and stores each CDR3 protein as one record, lacking DNA. The sample totals nearly 450,000 distinct CDR3 sequences. The sequence came from a human donor with ulcerative colitis or Crohn's disease, or a healthy co-twin of an affected twin (not recorded which). The sequenced sample consisted of blood. V gene TRBV18 combines with J gene TRBJ1-2; TCRdb picks TRBD1, but there is no DNA to check that call. The CDR3 protein is CASSPRQGPNYGYTF.